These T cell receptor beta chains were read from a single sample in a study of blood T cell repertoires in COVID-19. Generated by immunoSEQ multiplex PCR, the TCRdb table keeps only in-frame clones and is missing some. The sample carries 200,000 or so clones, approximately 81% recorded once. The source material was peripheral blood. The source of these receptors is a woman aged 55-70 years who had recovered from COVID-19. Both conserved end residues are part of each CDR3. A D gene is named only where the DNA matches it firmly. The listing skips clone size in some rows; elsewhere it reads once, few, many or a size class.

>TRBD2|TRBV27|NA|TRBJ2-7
TGTGCCAGCAGTCAAGGACTAGCGGGGGACGAGCAGTACTTC
CASSQGLAGDEQYF
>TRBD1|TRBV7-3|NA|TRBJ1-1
TGTGCCACAAGTGCGGAGGGACAGGGGAACACTGAAGCTTTCTTT
CATSAEGQGNTEAFF
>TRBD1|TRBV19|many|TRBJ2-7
TGTGCCAGTAGTACCCCGGGACAGGGGAGTTACGAGCAGTACTTC
CASSTPGQGSYEQYF
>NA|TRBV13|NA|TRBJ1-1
TGTGCCAGCAGCACCGGGACAACACTCACTGAAGCTTTCTTT
CASSTGTTLTEAFF
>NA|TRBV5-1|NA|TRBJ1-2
TGCGCCAGCAGCTTGGGCGGGGGAAATGAGGGCTACACCTTC
CASSLGGGNEGYTF
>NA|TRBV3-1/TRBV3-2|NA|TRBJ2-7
TGTGCCAGCAGCCAAGATGCCAGGGAACAGTACTTC
CASSQDAREQYF
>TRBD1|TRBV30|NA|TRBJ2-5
TGTGCCTGGGGGTGGGGACAGGGACGAGACGATCAAGAGACCCAGTACTTC
CAWGWGQGRDDQETQYF
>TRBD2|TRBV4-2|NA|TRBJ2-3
TGTGCCAGCAGCCAAGCCCTGGGACTAGCGGCAAAAAAAACCTATAGCACAGATACGCAGTATTTT
CASSQALGLAAKKTYSTDTQYF
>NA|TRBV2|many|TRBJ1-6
TGTGCCAGCAGTGCGAGTGCGACCTATAATTCACCCCTCCACTTT
CASSASATYNSPLHF
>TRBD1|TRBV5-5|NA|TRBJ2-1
TGTGCCAGCAGCTCCCCAATTCCGGGACAGGCCTACAATGAGCAGTTCTTC
CASSSPIPGQAYNEQFF
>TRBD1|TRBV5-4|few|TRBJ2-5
TGTGCCAGCAGCGGCTACAGGGGCCTGCAAGAGACCCAGTACTTC
CASSGYRGLQETQYF
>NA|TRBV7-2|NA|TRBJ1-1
TGTGCCAGCAGCTATGACTGGACACAGACGAACACTGAAGCTTTCTTT
CASSYDWTQTNTEAFF
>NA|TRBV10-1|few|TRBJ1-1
TGCGCCAGCAGTGACTCAGGGAAAGCTTTCTTT
CASSDSGKAFF
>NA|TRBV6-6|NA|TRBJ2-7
TGTGCCAGCAGACCCACAGGAGACTACGAGCAGTACTTC
CASRPTGDYEQYF
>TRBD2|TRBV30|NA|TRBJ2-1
TGTGCCTGGAGTGTACGAGCGGGGGTAGAGTTCTTC
CAWSVRAGVEFF
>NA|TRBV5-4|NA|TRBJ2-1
TGTGCCAGCAGCTTGATTGTGGGGGCAGGAAATGAGCAGTTCTTC
CASSLIVGAGNEQFF
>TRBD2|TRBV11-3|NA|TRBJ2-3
TGTGCCAGCAGCCCAGGGACTAGCGCTAGCACAGATACGCAGTATTTT
CASSPGTSASTDTQYF
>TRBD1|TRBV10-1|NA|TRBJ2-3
TGCGCCAGCAGTGATTGGGGACAGAGGACAGATACGCAGTATTTT
CASSDWGQRTDTQYF
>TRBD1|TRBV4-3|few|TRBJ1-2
TGCGCCAGCAGCCAAGATTTCGGAGGGGGCGGCTATGGCTACACCTTC
CASSQDFGGGGYGYTF
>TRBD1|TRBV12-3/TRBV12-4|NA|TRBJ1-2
TGTGCCAGCAGCTTAGGACAGGGAGAAGGCTACACCTTC
CASSLGQGEGYTF
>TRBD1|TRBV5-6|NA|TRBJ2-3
TGTGCCAGCAGCAGGCCGGACAGGGGCACAGATACGCAGTATTTT
CASSRPDRGTDTQYF
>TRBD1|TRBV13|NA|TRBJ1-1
TGTGCCAGCAGCTTAACACAGGGGGGAACTGAAGCTTTCTTT
CASSLTQGGTEAFF
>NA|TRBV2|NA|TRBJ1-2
TGTGCCAGCAGTTCCGAGGTAACTGGAGGCTACACCTTC
CASSSEVTGGYTF
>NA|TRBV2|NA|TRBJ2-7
TGTGCCAGCACACAGGGCTCCTACGAGCAGTACTTC
CASTQGSYEQYF
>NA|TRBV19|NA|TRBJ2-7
TGTGCCAGTAGTGCCCGAACAGATACCTACGAGCAGTACTTC
CASSARTDTYEQYF
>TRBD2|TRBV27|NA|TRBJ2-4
TGTGCCAGCGAACCACTGGGCGGGGGGAAAAACATTCAGTACTTC
CASEPLGGGKNIQYF
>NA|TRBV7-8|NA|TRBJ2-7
TGTGCCAGCAGCTTAGATCATCGAGGCACGCTCTACGAGCAGTACTTC
CASSLDHRGTLYEQYF
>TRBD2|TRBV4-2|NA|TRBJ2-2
TGTGCCAGCAGCCAAGTGTTGCGGCGGGGGGACACCGGGGAGCTGTTTTTT
CASSQVLRRGDTGELFF
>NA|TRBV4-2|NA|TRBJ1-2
TGTGCCAGCAGCCAAGATGTGGGCGGGGGCTACACCTTC
CASSQDVGGGYTF
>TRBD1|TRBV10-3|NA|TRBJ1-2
TGTGCTCATCAAGGGACAGGGAGGGATGGCTACACCTTC
CAHQGTGRDGYTF
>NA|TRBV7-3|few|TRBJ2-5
TGTGCCAGCAGGATGACTGGGGCTAGTCGAGAGACCCAGTACTTC
CASRMTGASRETQYF
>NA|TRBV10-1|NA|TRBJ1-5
TGCGCCAGCAGTCCCGGGGGAAGCAATCAGCCCCAGCATTTT
CASSPGGSNQPQHF
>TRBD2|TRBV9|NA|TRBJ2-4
TGTGCCAGCAGCGTAGGCCTAGCGGGCCTTCAGTACTTC
CASSVGLAGLQYF
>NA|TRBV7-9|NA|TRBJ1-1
TGTGCCAGCAGCTTAGCCACGACAGTGCCTGAAGCTTTCTTT
CASSLATTVPEAFF
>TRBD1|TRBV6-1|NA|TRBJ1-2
TGTGCCAGCAGTGAAACCCGACAGGGGGGCGGCTACACCTTC
CASSETRQGGGYTF
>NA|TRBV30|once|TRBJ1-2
TGTGCCTGGAGTGTCGGTTCTAACTATGGCTACACCTTC
CAWSVGSNYGYTF
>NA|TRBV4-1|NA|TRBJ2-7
TGCGCCAGCAGCCAAGAGGCTGGTAGGAGCTCCTACGAGCAGTACTTC
CASSQEAGRSSYEQYF
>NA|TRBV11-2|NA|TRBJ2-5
TGTGCCAGCAGCCTTAACATCGGGCAAGAGACCCAGTACTTC
CASSLNIGQETQYF
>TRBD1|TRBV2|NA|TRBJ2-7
TGTGCCAGCAGTGGGGAAAGGGGGCTCTACGAGCAGTACTTC
CASSGERGLYEQYF
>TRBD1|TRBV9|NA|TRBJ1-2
TGTGCCAGCAGCGCCATACAGGGGTCCCATGGCTACACCTTC
CASSAIQGSHGYTF
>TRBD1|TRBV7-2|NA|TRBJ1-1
TGTGCCAGCAGCCCTGCCGGGACAGCGGGGAACACTGAAGCTTTCTTT
CASSPAGTAGNTEAFF
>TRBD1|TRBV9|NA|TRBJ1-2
TGTGCCAGCAGCGGGTATCCGGGACAGGAGAGGGGTGGCTACACCTTC
CASSGYPGQERGGYTF
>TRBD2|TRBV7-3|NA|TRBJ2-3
TGTGCCAGCAGCCCCGGACTAGCGGGAGATACGCAGTATTTT
CASSPGLAGDTQYF